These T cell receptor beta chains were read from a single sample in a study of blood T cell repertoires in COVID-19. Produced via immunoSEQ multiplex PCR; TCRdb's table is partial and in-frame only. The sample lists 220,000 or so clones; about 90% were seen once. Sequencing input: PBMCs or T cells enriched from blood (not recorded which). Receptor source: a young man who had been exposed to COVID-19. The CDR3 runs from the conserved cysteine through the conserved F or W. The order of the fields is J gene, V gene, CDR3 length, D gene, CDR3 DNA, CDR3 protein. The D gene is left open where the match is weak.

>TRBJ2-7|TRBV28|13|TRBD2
TGTGCCAGCATTTCGGGGGGGGCGGCCGAGCAGTACTTC
CASISGGAAEQYF
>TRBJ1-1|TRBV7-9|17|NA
TGTGCCAGCAGCTTCCCTCGTTCGTTGGCTGCGAACACTGAAGCTTTCTTT
CASSFPRSLAANTEAFF
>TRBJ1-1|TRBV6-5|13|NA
TGTGCCAGCAGGTACCAGATTTCCACTGAAGCTTTCTTT
CASRYQISTEAFF
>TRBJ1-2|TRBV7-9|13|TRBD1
TGTGCCAGCTTGCGGACAGGGGAGGATGGCTACACCTTC
CASLRTGEDGYTF
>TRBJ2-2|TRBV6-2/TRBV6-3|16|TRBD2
TGTGCCAGCAGCCTCCCTAGCGGGGGGGCTACCGGGGAGCTGTTTTTT
CASSLPSGGATGELFF
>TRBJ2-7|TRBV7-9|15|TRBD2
TGTGCCAGCAGCCCTCGACTAGCGAGTTTTGGCGAGCAGTACTTC
CASSPRLASFGEQYF
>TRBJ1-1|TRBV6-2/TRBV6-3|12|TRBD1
TGTGCCAGCAGTTCCGGACAGGGTGAAGCTTTCTTT
CASSSGQGEAFF
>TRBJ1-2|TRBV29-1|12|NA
TGCAGCGTATTCTACCAGGGATATGGCTACACCTTC
CSVFYQGYGYTF
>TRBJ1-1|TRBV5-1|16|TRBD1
TGCGCCAGCAGCAGCTGGAAAGGGGGCGCCGGAACTGAAGCTTTCTTT
CASSSWKGGAGTEAFF
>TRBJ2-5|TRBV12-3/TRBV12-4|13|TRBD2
TGTGCCACCGAAGCGGGGGGCAAAGAGACCCAGTACTTC
CATEAGGKETQYF
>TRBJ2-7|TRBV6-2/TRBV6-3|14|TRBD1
TGTGCCAGCAGTTACGGGACAGCGGCCTACGAGCAGTACTTC
CASSYGTAAYEQYF
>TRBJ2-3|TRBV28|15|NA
TGTGCCAGCAGTTTATTAGGGGAAGTTCCAGATACGCAGTATTTT
CASSLLGEVPDTQYF
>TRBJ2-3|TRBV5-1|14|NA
TGCGCCTGCAACCGGGACAAAGTCACAGATACGCAGTATTTT
CACNRDKVTDTQYF
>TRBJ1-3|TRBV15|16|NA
TGTGCCACCAGCAGTGGTCCCCCTGGGGCAGGAAACACCATATATTTT
CATSSGPPGAGNTIYF
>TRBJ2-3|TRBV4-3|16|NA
TGCGCCAGCAGCCAAGAGAGGAGGACGTCACGAGATACGCAGTATTTT
CASSQERRTSRDTQYF
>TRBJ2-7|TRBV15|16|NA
TGTGCCACCAGCGCTTACAAGGGGGGGGCACTAAGCGAGCAGTACTTC
CATSAYKGGALSEQYF
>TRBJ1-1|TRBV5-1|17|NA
TGCGCCAGCAGCTTGGGCCCTACCTCTAATCAGAACACTGAAGCTTTCTTT
CASSLGPTSNQNTEAFF
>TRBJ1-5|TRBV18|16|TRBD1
TGTGCCAGCTCAATAAGGACAGGGGAGGGCAATCAGCCCCAGCATTTT
CASSIRTGEGNQPQHF
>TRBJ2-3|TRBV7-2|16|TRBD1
TGTGCCAGCAGCCCACCTGGACAGGGAATCACAGATACGCAGTATTTT
CASSPPGQGITDTQYF
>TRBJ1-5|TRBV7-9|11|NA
TGTGCCAAAGGAGGCAATCAGCCCCAGCATTTT
CAKGGNQPQHF
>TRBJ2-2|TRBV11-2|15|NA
TGTGCCAGCAGCTTATTTAGATTAAACACCGGGGAGCTGTTTTTT
CASSLFRLNTGELFF
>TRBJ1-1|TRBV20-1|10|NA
TGCAGTGCACAATACACTGAAGCTTTCTTT
CSAQYTEAFF
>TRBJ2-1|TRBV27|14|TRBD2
TGTGCCAGCGGGACCTGGGAGGGTGGGGATGAGCAGTTCTTC
CASGTWEGGDEQFF
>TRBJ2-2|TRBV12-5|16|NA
TGTGCTAGTGGCCAGAAACAGGGTGCCAACACCGGGGAGCTGTTTTTT
CASGQKQGANTGELFF
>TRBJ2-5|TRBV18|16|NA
TGTGCCAGCTCACCCCCGGACCCGTGGGAGGCAGAGACCCAGTACTTC
CASSPPDPWEAETQYF